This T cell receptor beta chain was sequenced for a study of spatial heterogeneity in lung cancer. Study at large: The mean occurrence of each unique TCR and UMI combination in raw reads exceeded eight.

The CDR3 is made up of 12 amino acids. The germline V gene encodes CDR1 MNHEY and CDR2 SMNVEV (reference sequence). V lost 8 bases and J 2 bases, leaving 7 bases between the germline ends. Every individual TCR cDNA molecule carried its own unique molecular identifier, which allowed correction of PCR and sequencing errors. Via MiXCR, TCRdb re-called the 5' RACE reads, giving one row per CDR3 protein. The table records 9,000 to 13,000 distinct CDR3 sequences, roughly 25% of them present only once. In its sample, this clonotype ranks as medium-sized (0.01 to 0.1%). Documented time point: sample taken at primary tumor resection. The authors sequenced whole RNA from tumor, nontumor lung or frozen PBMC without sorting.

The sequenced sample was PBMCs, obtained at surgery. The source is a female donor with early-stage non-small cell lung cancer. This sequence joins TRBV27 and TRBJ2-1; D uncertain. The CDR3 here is CASGSAYNEQFF. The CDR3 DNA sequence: TGTGCCAGCGGGTCAGCCTACAATGAGCAGTTCTTC.